One sample yielded the 13 T cell receptor beta chains listed below, sequenced in a study of PD-1 blockade in classical Hodgkin lymphoma. The protocol was immunoSEQ multiplex PCR, while the TCRdb copy is restricted to in-frame clones and leaves out a portion. The sample includes tens of thousands of clones, about four fifths of them seen just once. Each of the patients experienced relapse following autologous stem cell transplantation, and their brentuximab vedotin exposure differed. The sample here was peripheral blood mononuclear cells (PBMCs), taken before the second cycle of nivolumab. The receptors derive from a human donor with classical Hodgkin lymphoma.

The chain employs TRBV7-8 and TRBJ2-5; tentatively, D is TRBD1 (6 bases). Trimming left V 5 bases short and J 5 bases short, with 12 bases between. The V gene's germline CDR1 is SGHVS and CDR2 FQNEAQ. The CDR3 is made up of 13 amino acids. CDR3 coding DNA: TGTGCCAGCAGCACAGACAGGAGGGAGACCCAGTACTTC. It translates to CASSTDRRETQYF.

This clone was seen only a few times. The genes are TRBV20-1 and TRBJ1-1; maybe TRBD1 (5 bases). CDR3 size: 11 residues. The germline V and J ends were trimmed by 6 bases and 12 bases, with 17 bases remaining between them. CDR1 and CDR2 (germline): DFQATT, SNEGSKA (reference sequence). CDR3 protein: CSALYVLGPFF. The CDR3 nucleotides are TGCAGTGCCTTATACGTCCTGGGACCTTTCTTT.

Here the CDR3 DNA reads TGTGCCAGAAGCTTCGTAACAGGGGGCATAAAGGAAAAACTGTTTTTT. Translating it yields CARSFVTGGIKEKLFF. This sequence joins TRBV5-3 and TRBJ1-4; 9 bases are a match to TRBD1. TRBV5-3 carries the ORF label, with uncertain function. After removal of 2 bases from V and 8 bases from J, the junction contained 10 bases not matched to a gene. CDR3 length equals 16 residues.

This rearrangement joins TRBV21-1 to TRBJ2-5; the table's D call, TRBD2, has no DNA check behind it. TRBV21-1 has pseudogene status. CDR3 length equals 16 residues. This CDR3 is CASSILEERGGETQYF. The CDR3 region has the DNA TGTGCCAGCAGCATCCTGGAGGAGCGGGGGGGAGAGACCCAGTACTTC.

The chain joins TRBV7-9 to TRBJ1-5, with D unresolved. The V gene's germline CDR1 is SEHNR and CDR2 FQNEAQ (reference sequence). This CDR3 has 15 residues. Trimming took 0 bases from V and 0 from J, leaving 6 bases between them. CDR3 sequence reads: CASSLAGDSNQPQHF. CDR3 sequence (DNA): TGTGCCAGCAGCTTAGCAGGAGATAGCAATCAGCCCCAGCATTTT.

This rearrangement joins TRBV10-1 to TRBJ2-7; the match to TRBD1 covers 7 bases. The CDR3 is 15 amino acids. Germline values: CDR1 WNHNN, CDR2 SYGVQD (reference sequence). V shed 1 base, J shed 2 bases, and the junction held 5 bases outside the gene matches. CDR3 sequence reads: CASSEFRDRTYEQYF. The DNA for the CDR3 is TGCGCCAGCAGTGAGTTCCGGGACAGAACCTACGAGCAGTACTTC.

This chain links TRBV6-6 with TRBJ2-7; D is perhaps TRBD1 (6 bases). Germline CDR1 is MNHNY and CDR2 is SVGAGI (reference sequence). The CDR3 extends over 14 amino acids. Trimming removed 6 bases at V and 2 bases at J, with 14 bases between. The chain's CDR3 is CASRPTEGAYEQYF. The CDR3 nucleotides are TGTGCCAGCAGACCTACAGAGGGGGCCTACGAGCAGTACTTC.

In this sample, this clone turned up a few times. This chain uses TRBV20-1 with TRBJ2-5; D remains unclear. V lost 6 bases to trimming and J lost 1 base, with 6 bases between them. This CDR3 contains 11 residues. The V gene's germline CDR1 is DFQATT and CDR2 SNEGSKA (reference sequence). The CDR3 spells CSAETQETQYF. CDR3 DNA: TGCAGTGCAGAGACCCAAGAGACCCAGTACTTC.

The chain couples TRBV6-5 to TRBJ1-2; 7 positions match TRBD1. CDR1 MNHEY and CDR2 SVGAGI come from the germline V gene. J gave up 5 bases and V 7 bases, and 4 bases lay outside the gene matches. This CDR3 has 12 amino acids. This chain's CDR3 is CASTETGYGYTF. The CDR3 nucleotides read TGTGCCAGCACTGAGACAGGGTATGGCTACACCTTC.

The J gene is TRBJ2-7, the V gene TRBV19; D not certain. The V end was cut by 3 bases, the J end by 1 base, with 10 bases between. Looked up from germline, CDR1 is LNHDA and CDR2 is SQIVND (reference sequence). The CDR3 contains 14 residues. CDR3 in amino acids: CASSIRVFSYEQYF. The DNA of the CDR3 is TGTGCCAGTAGTATTAGAGTTTTTTCCTACGAGCAGTACTTC.

The chain is built from TRBV2 and TRBJ1-6, with 10 bases fitting TRBD1. CDR1 SNHLY and CDR2 FYNNEI come from the germline V gene. Trimming took 5 bases from V and 7 from J; bases not matched to a gene: 5. CDR3 length equals 15 residues. CDR3 in amino acids: CASSSGTGVNSPLHF. In nucleotides, the CDR3 is TGTGCCAGCAGTTCCGGGACAGGGGTGAATTCACCCCTCCACTTT.

This chain uses TRBV29-1 with TRBJ1-2, with TRBD1 as a possible D gene (6 bases). Trimming cost V 4 bases and J 2 bases, with 11 bases left between them. CDR1 is SQVTM, CDR2 ANQGSEA, per germline. The CDR3 extends over 13 amino acids. CDR3: CSVVRTGNYGYTF. DNA of the CDR3: TGCAGCGTTGTCCGTACAGGGAACTATGGCTACACCTTC. The full variable domain, rest sourced from reference TRBV29-1 and TRBJ1-2, is SAVISQKPSRDICQRGTSLTIQCQVDSQVTMMFWYRQQPGQSLTLIATANQGSEATYESGFVIDKFPISRPNLTFSTLTVSNMSPEDSSIYLCSVVRTGNYGYTFGSGTRLTVV.

J is TRBJ2-2 and V is TRBV7-9, with TRBD2 matching over 8 bases. There are 15 residues in the CDR3. Germline trimming cut 3 bases from V and 5 bases from J; bases unmatched to any gene: 5. Germline CDR1 and CDR2: SEHNR and FQNEAQ (reference sequence). The CDR3 is CASSFRGGLTGELFF. The CDR3 DNA reads as TGTGCCAGCAGCTTTCGCGGGGGGTTGACCGGGGAGCTGTTTTTT.